This entry lists 10 T cell receptor beta chains sequenced from one sample in a study of neoadjuvant anti-PD-1 for oral cavity cancer. Profiling relied on immunoSEQ multiplex PCR, and the TCRdb table lists in-frame clones only, not all of them. The sample yields about 13,000 clones, 71% seen once. This material consisted of PBMCs, taken before nivolumab (anti-PD-1) treatment. These receptors were obtained from a person aged 35-79 years with oral cavity squamous cell carcinoma.

This sequence joins TRBV30 and TRBJ1-2; D unclear. The CDR3 contains 11 residues. In germline, CDR1 is GTSNPN, CDR2 SVGIG (reference sequence). The V gene lost 0 bases and the J gene lost 8 bases, with 7 bases spanning the gap. The CDR3 here is CAWSVKWGYTF. The CDR3 nucleotides are TGTGCCTGGAGTGTCAAGTGGGGCTACACCTTC.

The table lists this clone with a few counts. The V gene is TRBV5-1, the J gene TRBJ1-1; D unclear. V lost 3 bases and J 7 bases, leaving 7 bases between the germline ends. Looked up from germline, CDR1 is SGHRS and CDR2 is YFSETQ. The CDR3 has 11 residues. The CDR3 protein is CASSSGSEAFF. CDR3 DNA: TGCGCCAGCAGCTCGGGGAGTGAAGCTTTCTTT.

This clone was counted a few times. The rearrangement joins TRBV10-1 to TRBJ1-1; D is uncertain. Germline V gives CDR1 WNHNN, CDR2 SYGVQD (reference sequence). This CDR3 region has 13 residues. Between the trimmed V and J ends, which lost 6 bases and 2 bases, there was a span of 10 bases. The CDR3, as DNA: TGCGCCAGCAGCGCCCAAATCAACACTGAAGCTTTCTTT. Its translation is CASSAQINTEAFF.

J is TRBJ2-3 and V is TRBV15; maybe TRBD1 (5 bases). Germline V lookup: CDR1 LNHNV, CDR2 YYDKDF (reference sequence). The ends were cut back, 5 bases at V and 0 bases at J, with 12 bases in the middle. The CDR3 has 15 amino acids. CDR3 region: CATSSGLFSTDTQYF. The CDR3 DNA is TGTGCCACCAGCTCAGGGCTTTTTAGCACAGATACGCAGTATTTT.

This clone has a handful of counts. A read error may produce the germline difference seen at one junction end. The V and J genes are TRBV2 and TRBJ1-5; the D gene is possibly TRBD1 (5 bases). Looked up from germline, CDR1 is SNHLY and CDR2 is FYNNEI. The CDR3 contains 13 residues. The CDR3 sequence is CATSKGSNQPQHF. In DNA form, the CDR3 reads TGTGCCACCAGTAAGGGGAGCAATCAGCCCCAGCATTTT.

This clone appeared a single time. One end of the junction does not line up with germline, which may come from a read error. This chain links TRBV7-7 with TRBJ1-1, with D unresolved. The CDR3 sequence is 13 residues long. CDR1 and CDR2 from the germline V gene are SSHAT and FNYEAQ (reference sequence). The CDR3 reads CASSSDWASEAFF. The CDR3 DNA reads TGTGCTAGCAGCTCAGACTGGGCAAGTGAAGCTTTCTTT.

In its sample, this clone was seen a few times. The rearrangement joins TRBV10-3 to TRBJ1-2, with TRBD1 matching over 7 bases. V shed 10 bases and J 7 bases; nucleotides not matched to a gene: 6. This CDR3 contains 11 residues. Per germline, CDR1 ENHRY and CDR2 SYGVKD. This CDR3 is CATGQDVGYTF. In nucleotides, the CDR3 is TGTGCCACAGGACAGGACGTTGGCTACACCTTC.

The rearrangement links TRBV27 to TRBJ2-7, with D perhaps TRBD1 or TRBD2 (5 bases each). This CDR3 is built from 15 residues. From germline, CDR1 is MNHEY and CDR2 SMNVEV (reference sequence). Between the trimmed V and J ends, which lost 10 bases and 3 bases, there was a span of 22 bases. As DNA, the CDR3 is TGTGCCACCAGGGCGGGTTCCCAACCTATCTACGAGCAGTACTTC. As protein: CATRAGSQPIYEQYF.

The rearrangement joins TRBV2 to TRBJ1-4; 8 positions agree with TRBD1. Germline V gene lookup returns CDR1 SNHLY and CDR2 FYNNEI. Losses at the gene ends were 6 bases for V and 3 bases for J; bases not matched to a gene: 3. This CDR3 has 14 amino acids. DNA for the CDR3: TGTGCCAGCAGGGGGACAGGACCTAATGAAAAACTGTTTTTT. Its translation: CASRGTGPNEKLFF. Drawing the rest from reference TRBV2 and TRBJ1-4, the complete variable domain is EPEVTQTPSHQVTQMGQEVILRCVPISNHLYFYWYRQILGQKVEFLVSFYNNEISEKSEIFDDQFSVERPDGSNFTLKIRSTKLEDSAMYFCASRGTGPNEKLFFGSGTQLSVL.

The sample holds a few counts of this clone. The J gene is TRBJ1-5, the V gene TRBV19; D ambiguous. The CDR3 runs to 13 residues. Germline CDR1 and CDR2: LNHDA and SQIVND (reference sequence). V was clipped by 5 bases and J by 3 bases, with 8 bases between them. The CDR3 nucleotides read TGTGCCAGTAGTTCATGGTACAATCAGCCCCAGCATTTT. Translated, it gives CASSSWYNQPQHF.